The clone carrying this TCR beta chain came up a few times. Its antigen is not known. This sample is part of a study of cytomegalovirus exposure and HLA in healthy donors. Study-wide findings and caveats: By HLA locus, TCR association rates varied in a later analysis, with DRB1 showing the most and HLA-C the fewest. Later work found most CMV-associated TCR beta chains apparently HLA-restricted. It was likely that a cluster of highly shared sequence variants was a sequencing artifact.

Use of 60 Vbeta and 13 Jbeta primers characterized the PCR. Here immunoSEQ multiplex PCR was the method, and the copy in TCRdb shows in-frame clones only, minus some. The sample yields about 120,000 clones, 17% seen once. V dropped 0 bases and J dropped 4 bases, with 19 bases sitting between them. The CDR3 has 17 residues. Germline V gene sequence: CDR1 PRHDT, CDR2 FYEKMQ (reference sequence). This TCR derives from a female donor in good health and CMV-seropositive. The sequenced sample was PBMCs. The V and J genes are TRBV13 and TRBJ2-7; D is perhaps TRBD1 (5 bases). In DNA form, the CDR3 reads TGTGCCAGCAGCTTAGGTCCGTCCAGGGCTTTTTCTTACGAGCAGTACTTC. Translated, it gives CASSLGPSRAFSYEQYF.